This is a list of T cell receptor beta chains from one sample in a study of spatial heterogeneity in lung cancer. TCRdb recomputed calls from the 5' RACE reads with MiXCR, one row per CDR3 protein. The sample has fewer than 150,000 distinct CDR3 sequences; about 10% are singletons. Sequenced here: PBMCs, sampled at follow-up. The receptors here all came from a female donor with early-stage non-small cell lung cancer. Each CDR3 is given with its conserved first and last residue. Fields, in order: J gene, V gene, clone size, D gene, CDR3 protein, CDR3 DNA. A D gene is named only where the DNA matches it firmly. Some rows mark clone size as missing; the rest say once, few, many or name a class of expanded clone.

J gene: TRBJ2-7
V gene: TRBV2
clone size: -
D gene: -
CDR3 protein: CASSSGTGEQYF
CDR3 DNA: TGTGCCAGCAGTTCCGGGACGGGGGAGCAGTACTTC

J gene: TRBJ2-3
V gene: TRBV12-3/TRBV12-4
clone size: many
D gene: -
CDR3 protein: CASSSGMWSTDTQYF
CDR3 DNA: TGTGCCAGCAGTTCCGGCATGTGGTCGACAGATACGCAGTATTTT

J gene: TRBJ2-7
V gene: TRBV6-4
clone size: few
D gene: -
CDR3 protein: CARNSGSGVGPAYEQYF
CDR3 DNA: TGTGCCAGAAACTCGGGGTCCGGAGTAGGACCTGCCTACGAGCAGTACTTC

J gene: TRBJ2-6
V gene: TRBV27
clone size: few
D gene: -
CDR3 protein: CASSLKYSGANVLTF
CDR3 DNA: TGTGCCAGCAGTTTAAAGTACTCTGGGGCCAACGTCCTGACTTTC

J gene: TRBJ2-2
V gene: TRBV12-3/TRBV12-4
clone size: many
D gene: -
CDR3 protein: CASSTNTLPNTGELFF
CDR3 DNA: TGTGCCAGCAGCACAAACACTTTACCTAACACCGGGGAGCTGTTTTTT

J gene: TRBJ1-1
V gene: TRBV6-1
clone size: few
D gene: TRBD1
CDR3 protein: CASIRDRQNTEAFF
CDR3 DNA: TGTGCCAGCATTCGGGACAGGCAGAACACTGAAGCTTTCTTT

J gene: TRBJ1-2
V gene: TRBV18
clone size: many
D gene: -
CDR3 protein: CASSPTAGTPYTF
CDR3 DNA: TGTGCCAGCTCACCCACTGCCGGGACACCTTACACCTTC

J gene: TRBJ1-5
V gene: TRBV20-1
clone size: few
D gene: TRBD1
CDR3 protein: CSASRWTGADQPQHF
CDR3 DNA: TGCAGTGCTTCTCGTTGGACAGGGGCGGATCAGCCCCAGCATTTT

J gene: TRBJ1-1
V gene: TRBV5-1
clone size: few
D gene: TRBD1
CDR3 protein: CASSSQGSNTEAFF
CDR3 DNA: TGCGCCAGCAGCTCACAGGGGTCAAACACTGAAGCTTTCTTT

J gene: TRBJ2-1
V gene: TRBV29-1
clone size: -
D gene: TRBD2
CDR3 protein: CSVERLAGAGEQFF
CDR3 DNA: TGCAGCGTTGAGAGACTAGCGGGAGCGGGTGAGCAGTTCTTC

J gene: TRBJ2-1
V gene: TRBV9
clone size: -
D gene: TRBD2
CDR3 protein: CASSGGLAVYNEQFF
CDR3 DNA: TGTGCCAGCAGCGGGGGACTAGCGGTCTACAATGAGCAGTTCTTC

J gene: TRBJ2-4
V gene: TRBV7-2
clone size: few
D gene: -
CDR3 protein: CASSPMGPGENIQYF
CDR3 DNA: TGTGCCAGCAGCCCAATGGGGCCAGGGGAGAACATTCAGTACTTC

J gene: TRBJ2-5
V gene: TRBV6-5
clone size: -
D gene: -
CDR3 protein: CASRGEFGETQYF
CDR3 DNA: TGTGCCTCCCGGGGAGAATTTGGAGAGACCCAGTACTTC

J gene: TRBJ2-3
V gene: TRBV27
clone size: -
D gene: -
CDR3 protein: CASLPTGTDTQYF
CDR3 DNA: TGTGCCAGCCTTCCTACTGGCACAGATACGCAGTATTTT

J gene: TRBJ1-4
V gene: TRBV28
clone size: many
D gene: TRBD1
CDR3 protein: CASSWRGQSEKLFF
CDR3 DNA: TGTGCCAGCAGTTGGAGGGGGCAATCTGAAAAACTGTTTTTT

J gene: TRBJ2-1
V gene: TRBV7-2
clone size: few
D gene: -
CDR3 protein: CASSFSSRSYNEQFF
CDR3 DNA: TGTGCCAGCAGCTTCTCTAGCCGATCCTACAATGAGCAGTTCTTC

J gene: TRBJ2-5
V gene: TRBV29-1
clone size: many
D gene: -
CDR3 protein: CSVDRVNQETQYF
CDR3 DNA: TGCAGCGTTGACAGGGTGAACCAAGAGACCCAGTACTTC

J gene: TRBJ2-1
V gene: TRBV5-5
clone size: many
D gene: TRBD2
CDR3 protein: CASSPILASGYNEQFF
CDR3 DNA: TGTGCCAGCAGCCCGATCCTGGCTAGCGGTTACAATGAGCAGTTCTTC

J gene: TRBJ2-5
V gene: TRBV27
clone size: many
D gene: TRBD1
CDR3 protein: CASSSRTGQETQYF
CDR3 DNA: TGTGCCAGCAGTTCCAGGACAGGACAAGAGACCCAGTACTTC

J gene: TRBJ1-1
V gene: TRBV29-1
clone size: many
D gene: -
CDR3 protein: CSGGPGNTEAFF
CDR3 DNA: TGCAGCGGGGGACCCGGGAACACTGAAGCTTTCTTT

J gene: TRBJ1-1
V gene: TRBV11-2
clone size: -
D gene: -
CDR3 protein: CASRPPRRAGTTEAFF
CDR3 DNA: TGTGCCAGCAGACCCCCTCGCAGGGCGGGAACCACTGAAGCTTTCTTT

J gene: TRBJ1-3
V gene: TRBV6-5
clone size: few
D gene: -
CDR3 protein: CASSQTGKHGNTIYF
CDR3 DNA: TGTGCCAGCAGCCAAACAGGGAAACATGGAAACACCATATATTTT

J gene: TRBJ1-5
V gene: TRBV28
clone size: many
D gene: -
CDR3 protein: CASSPLGFGRLLPQHF
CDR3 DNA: TGTGCCAGCAGCCCCCTCGGGTTCGGCCGGCTGTTGCCCCAGCATTTT

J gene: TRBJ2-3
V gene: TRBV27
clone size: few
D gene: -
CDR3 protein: CASSFEDSCTDTQYF
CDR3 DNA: TGTGCCAGCAGTTTTGAGGACAGCTGCACAGATACGCAGTATTTT

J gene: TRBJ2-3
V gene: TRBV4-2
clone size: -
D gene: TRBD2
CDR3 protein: CASSKTSGNTDTQYF
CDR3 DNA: TGTGCCAGCAGCAAAACTAGCGGGAACACAGATACGCAGTATTTT

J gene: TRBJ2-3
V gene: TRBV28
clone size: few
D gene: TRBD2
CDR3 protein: CASSSLAGGLDTQYF
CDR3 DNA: TGTGCCAGCAGTTCGTTAGCGGGAGGGCTCGATACGCAGTATTTT

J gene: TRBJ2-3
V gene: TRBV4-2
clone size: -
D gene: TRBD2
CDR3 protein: CASSQEQVAGVTDTQYF
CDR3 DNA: TGTGCCAGCAGCCAAGAGCAGGTAGCGGGAGTCACAGATACGCAGTATTTT

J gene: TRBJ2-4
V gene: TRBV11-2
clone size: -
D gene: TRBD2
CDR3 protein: CASSKIAGQNIQYF
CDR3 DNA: TGTGCCAGCAGCAAGATAGCGGGACAAAACATTCAGTACTTC

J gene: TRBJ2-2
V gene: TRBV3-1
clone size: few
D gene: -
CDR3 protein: CASSQGHGELFF
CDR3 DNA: TGTGCCAGCAGCCAAGGACACGGGGAGCTGTTTTTT

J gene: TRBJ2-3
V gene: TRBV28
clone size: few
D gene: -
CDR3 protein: CATGPRLNTQYF
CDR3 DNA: TGTGCCACCGGACCCAGATTGAATACGCAGTATTTT

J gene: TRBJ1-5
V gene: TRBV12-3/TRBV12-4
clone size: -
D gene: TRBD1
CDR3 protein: CASSLRGHGQPQHF
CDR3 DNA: TGTGCCAGCAGTTTAAGGGGGCACGGTCAGCCCCAGCATTTT

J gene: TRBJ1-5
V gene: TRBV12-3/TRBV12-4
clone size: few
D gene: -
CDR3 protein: CASSPGDPSQPQHF
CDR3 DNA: TGTGCCAGCAGTCCCGGGGACCCCTCCCAGCCCCAGCATTTT

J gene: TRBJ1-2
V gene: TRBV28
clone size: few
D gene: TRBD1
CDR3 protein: CASSFSGQRLSYF
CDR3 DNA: TGTGCCAGCAGTTTCTCGGGACAGAGACTTTCGTACTTC

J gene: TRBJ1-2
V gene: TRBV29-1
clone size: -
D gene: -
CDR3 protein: CSVEYAGTSYGYTF
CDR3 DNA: TGCAGCGTTGAATACGCCGGGACAAGTTATGGCTACACCTTC

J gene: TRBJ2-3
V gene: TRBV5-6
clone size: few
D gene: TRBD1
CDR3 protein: CASSEDRGGIVVDTQYF
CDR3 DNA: TGTGCCAGCAGCGAGGACAGGGGAGGAATCGTTGTAGATACGCAGTATTTT

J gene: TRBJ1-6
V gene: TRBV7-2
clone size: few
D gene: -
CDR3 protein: CASSNRVTSPLHF
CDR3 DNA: TGTGCCAGCAGTAACAGGGTCACTTCACCCCTCCACTTT

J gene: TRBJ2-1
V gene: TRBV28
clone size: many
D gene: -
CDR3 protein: CASSVYNEQFF
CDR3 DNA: TGTGCCTCCAGTGTCTACAATGAGCAGTTCTTC

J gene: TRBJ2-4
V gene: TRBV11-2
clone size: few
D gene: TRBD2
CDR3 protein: CASSPGLALAKNIQYF
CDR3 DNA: TGTGCCAGCAGCCCGGGACTAGCGTTAGCCAAAAACATTCAGTACTTC

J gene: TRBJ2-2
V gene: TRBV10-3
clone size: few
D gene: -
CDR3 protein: CAIKEGFLTGELFF
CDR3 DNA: TGTGCCATCAAGGAGGGCTTTCTCACCGGGGAGCTGTTTTTT

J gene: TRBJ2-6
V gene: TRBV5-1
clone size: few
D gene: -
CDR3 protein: CASSLYRGSGANVLTF
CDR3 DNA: TGCGCCAGCAGCTTGTATCGGGGCTCTGGGGCCAACGTCCTGACTTTC

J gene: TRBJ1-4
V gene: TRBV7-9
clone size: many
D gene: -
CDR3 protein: CASSLGPTNEKLFF
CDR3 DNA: TGTGCCAGCAGCTTAGGACCAACTAATGAAAAACTGTTTTTT

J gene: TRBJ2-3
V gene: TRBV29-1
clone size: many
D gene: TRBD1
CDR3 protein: CSVGQGQRDTQYF
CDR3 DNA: TGCAGCGTTGGACAGGGCCAGCGGGATACGCAGTATTTT

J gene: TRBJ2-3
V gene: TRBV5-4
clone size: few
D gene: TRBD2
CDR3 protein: CASSFGALGAGGPSDTQYF
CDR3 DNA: TGTGCCAGCAGCTTTGGGGCCCTAGGAGCGGGAGGGCCTTCAGATACGCAGTATTTT

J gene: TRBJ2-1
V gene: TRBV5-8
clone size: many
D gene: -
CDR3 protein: CASSRDLSYNEQFF
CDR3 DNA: TGTGCCAGCAGCCGGGACCTCTCCTACAATGAGCAGTTCTTC

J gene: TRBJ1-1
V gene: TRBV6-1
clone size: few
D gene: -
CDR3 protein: CASSEVGNTEAFF
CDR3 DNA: TGTGCCAGCAGTGAAGTAGGAAACACTGAAGCTTTCTTT

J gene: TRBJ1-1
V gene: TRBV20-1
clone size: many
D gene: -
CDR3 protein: CSARARGNTEAFF
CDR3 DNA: TGCAGTGCTAGAGCCCGGGGAAACACTGAAGCTTTCTTT

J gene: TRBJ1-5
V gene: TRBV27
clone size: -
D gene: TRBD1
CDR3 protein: CASSLRGLGQPQHF
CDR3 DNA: TGTGCCAGCAGTTTAAGGGGGCTGGGGCAGCCCCAGCATTTT

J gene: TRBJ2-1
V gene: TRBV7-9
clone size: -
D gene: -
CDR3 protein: CASSKNSGQGRQFF
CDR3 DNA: TGTGCCAGCAGCAAGAATAGCGGCCAAGGGAGGCAGTTCTTC

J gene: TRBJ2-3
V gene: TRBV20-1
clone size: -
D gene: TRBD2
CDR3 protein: CSARSGLAGVEDTQYF
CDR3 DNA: TGCAGTGCTAGATCGGGACTAGCGGGAGTGGAAGATACGCAGTATTTT